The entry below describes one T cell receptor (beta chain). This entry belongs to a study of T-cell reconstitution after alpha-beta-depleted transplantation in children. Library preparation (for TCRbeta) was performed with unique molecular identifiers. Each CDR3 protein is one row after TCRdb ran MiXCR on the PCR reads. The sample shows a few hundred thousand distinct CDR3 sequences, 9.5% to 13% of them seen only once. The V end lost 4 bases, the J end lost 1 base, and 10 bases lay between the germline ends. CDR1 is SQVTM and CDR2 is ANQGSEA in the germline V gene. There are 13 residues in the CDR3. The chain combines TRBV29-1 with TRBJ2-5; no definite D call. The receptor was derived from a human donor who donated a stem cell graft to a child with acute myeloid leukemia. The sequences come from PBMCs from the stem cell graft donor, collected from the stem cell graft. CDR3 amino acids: CSVAPQVQETQYF. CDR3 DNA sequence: TGCAGCGTTGCGCCCCAGGTCCAAGAGACCCAGTACTTC.